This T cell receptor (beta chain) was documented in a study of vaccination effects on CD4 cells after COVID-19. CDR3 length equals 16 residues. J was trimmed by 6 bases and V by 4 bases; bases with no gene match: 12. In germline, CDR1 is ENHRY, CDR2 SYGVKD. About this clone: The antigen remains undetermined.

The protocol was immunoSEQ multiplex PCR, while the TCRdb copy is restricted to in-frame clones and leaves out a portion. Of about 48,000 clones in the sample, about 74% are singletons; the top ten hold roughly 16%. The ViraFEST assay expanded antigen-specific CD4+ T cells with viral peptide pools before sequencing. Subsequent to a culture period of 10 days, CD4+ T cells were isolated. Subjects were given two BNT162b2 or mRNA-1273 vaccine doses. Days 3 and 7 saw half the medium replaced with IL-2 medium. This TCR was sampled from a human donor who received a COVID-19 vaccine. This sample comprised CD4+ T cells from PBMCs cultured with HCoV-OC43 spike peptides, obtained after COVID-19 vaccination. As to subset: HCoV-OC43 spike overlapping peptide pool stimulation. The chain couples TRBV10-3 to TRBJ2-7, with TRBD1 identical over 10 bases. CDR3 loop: CAISGKPGQGLLEQYF. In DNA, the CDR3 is TGTGCCATCAGTGGAAAACCGGGACAGGGGCTTCTCGAGCAGTACTTC.